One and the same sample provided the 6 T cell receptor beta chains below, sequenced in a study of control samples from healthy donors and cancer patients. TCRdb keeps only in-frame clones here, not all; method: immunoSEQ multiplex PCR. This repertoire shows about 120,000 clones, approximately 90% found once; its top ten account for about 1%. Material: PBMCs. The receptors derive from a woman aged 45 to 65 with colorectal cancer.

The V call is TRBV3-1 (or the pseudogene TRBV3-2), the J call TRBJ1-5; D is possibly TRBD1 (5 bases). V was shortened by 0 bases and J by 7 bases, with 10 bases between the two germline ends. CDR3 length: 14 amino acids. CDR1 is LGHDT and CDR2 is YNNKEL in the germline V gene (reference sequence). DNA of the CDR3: TGTGCCAGCAGCCAAGACCCGGGGCAGCAGCCCCAGCATTTT. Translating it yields CASSQDPGQQPQHF.

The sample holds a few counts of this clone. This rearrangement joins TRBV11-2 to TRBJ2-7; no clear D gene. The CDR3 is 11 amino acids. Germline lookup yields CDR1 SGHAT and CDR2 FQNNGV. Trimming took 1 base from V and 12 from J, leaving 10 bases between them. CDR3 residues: CASSLGAVGYF. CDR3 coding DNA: TGTGCCAGCAGCTTAGGTGCAGTAGGGTACTTC.

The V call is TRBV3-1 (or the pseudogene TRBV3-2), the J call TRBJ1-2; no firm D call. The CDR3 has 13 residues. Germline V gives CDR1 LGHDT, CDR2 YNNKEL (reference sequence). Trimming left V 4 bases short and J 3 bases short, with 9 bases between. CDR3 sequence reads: CASSPGPDYGYTF. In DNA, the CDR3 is TGTGCCAGCAGCCCCGGGCCGGACTATGGCTACACCTTC.

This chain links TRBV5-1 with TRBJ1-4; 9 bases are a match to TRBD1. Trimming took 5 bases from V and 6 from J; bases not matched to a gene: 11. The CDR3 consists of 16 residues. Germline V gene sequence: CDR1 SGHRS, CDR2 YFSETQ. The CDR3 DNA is TGCGCCAGCAGTCCCGGGACAGGGCTCGAGGATGAAAAACTGTTTTTT. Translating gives CASSPGTGLEDEKLFF.

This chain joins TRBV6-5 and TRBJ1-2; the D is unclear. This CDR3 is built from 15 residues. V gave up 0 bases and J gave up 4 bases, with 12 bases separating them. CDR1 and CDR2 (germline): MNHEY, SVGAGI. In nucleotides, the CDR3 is TGTGCCAGCAGTTACTCGGTCAAGCCCAGCTATGGCTACACCTTC. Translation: CASSYSVKPSYGYTF.

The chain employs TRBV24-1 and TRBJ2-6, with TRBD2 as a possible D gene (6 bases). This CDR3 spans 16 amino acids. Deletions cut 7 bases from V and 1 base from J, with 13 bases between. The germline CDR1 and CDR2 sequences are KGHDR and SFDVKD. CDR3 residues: CATSGARGSGANVLTF. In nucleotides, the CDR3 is TGTGCCACCAGCGGAGCTCGGGGGTCTGGGGCCAACGTCCTGACTTTC.